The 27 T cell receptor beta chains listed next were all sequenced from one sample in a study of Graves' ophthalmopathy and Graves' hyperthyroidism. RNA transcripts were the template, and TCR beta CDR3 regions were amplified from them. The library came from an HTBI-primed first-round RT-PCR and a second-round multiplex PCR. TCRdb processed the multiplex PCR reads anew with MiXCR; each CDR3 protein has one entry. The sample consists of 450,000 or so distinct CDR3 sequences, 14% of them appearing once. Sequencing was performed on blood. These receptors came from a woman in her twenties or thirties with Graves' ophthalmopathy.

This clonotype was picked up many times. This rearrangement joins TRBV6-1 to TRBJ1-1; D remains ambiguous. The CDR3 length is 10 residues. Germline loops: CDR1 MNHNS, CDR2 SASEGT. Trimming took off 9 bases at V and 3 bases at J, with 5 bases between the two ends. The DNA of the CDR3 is TGTGCCAGGGTTTACACTGAAGCTTTCTTT. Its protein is CARVYTEAFF.

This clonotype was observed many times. The CDR3 here is CASSLGRPNYGYTF. Written as DNA, the CDR3 is TGTGCCAGCAGTTTGGGACGGCCGAACTATGGCTACACCTTC. The chain couples TRBV28 to TRBJ1-2, with a possible D match to TRBD1 (5 bases). Trimming shortened V by 3 bases and J by 2 bases, and 10 bases separated the two germline ends. CDR1 and CDR2 from the germline V gene are MDHEN and SYDVKM. The CDR3 contains 14 residues.

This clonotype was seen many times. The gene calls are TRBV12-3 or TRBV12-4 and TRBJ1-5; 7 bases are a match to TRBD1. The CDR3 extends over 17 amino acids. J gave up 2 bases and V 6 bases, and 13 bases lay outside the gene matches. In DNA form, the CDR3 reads TGTGCCAGCAGCTTCCTTACAGGGGCGGAAGGCAATCAGCCCCAGCATTTT. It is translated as CASSFLTGAEGNQPQHF.

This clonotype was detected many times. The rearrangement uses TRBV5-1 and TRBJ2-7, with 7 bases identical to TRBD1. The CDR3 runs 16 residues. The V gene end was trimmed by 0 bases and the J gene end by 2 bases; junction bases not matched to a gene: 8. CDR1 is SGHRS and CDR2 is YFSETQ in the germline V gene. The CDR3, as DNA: TGCGCCAGCAGCTTGGCCTTAGTGACAGGGACCTACGAGCAGTACTTC. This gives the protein CASSLALVTGTYEQYF.

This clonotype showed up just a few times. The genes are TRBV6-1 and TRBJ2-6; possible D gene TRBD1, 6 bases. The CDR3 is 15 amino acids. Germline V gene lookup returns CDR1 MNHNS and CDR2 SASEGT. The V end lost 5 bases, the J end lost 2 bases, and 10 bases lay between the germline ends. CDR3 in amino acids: CASSRTGTGANVLTF. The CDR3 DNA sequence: TGTGCCAGCAGTCGTACAGGGACTGGGGCCAACGTCCTGACTTTC.

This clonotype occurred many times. Here the CDR3 reads CASSGDGDQPQHF. The CDR3 nucleotides read TGTGCCAGCAGTGGGGATGGGGATCAGCCCCAGCATTTT. This sequence joins TRBV2 and TRBJ1-5; D ambiguous. The germline gives CDR1 SNHLY, CDR2 FYNNEI. The CDR3 spans 13 residues. The V end was cut by 4 bases, the J end by 5 bases, with 9 bases between.

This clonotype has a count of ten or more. The CDR3 region is CASSLGEGGPYEQYF. The CDR3 coding sequence is TGTGCCAGCAGCTTGGGGGAGGGGGGGCCCTACGAGCAGTACTTC. V and J are TRBV7-2 and TRBJ2-7, with a possible D match to TRBD2 (7 bases). The CDR3 is 15 residues long. Germline loops: CDR1 SGHTA, CDR2 FQGNSA. With 3 bases removed from V and 2 bases from J, the gap between germline ends came to 14 bases.

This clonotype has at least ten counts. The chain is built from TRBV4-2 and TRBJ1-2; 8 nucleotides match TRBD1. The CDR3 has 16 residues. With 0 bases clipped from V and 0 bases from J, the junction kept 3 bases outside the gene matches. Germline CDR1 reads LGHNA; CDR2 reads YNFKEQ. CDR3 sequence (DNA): TGTGCCAGCAGCCAAGAAACAGGGGGGTCTAACTATGGCTACACCTTC. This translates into CASSQETGGSNYGYTF.

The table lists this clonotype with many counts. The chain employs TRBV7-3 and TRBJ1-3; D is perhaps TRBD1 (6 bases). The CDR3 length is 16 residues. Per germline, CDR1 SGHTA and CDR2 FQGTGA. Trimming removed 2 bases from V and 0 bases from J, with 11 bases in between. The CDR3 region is CASSLGTPGSGNTIYF. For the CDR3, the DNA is TGTGCCAGCAGCTTAGGGACACCCGGCTCTGGAAACACCATATATTTT. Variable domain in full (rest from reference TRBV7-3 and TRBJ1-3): GAGVSQTPSNKVTEKGKYVELRCDPISGHTALYWYRQSLGQGPEFLIYFQGTGAADDSGLPNDRFFAVRPEGSVSTLKIQRTERGDSAVYLCASSLGTPGSGNTIYFGEGSWLTVV.

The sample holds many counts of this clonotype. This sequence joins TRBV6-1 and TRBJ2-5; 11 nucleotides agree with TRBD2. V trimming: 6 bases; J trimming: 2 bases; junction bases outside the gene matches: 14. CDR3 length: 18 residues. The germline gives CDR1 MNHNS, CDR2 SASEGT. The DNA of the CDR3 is TGTGCCAGCAGCAGGGGACTACTAGCGGGGGCGAGTCAAGAGACCCAGTACTTC. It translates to CASSRGLLAGASQETQYF.

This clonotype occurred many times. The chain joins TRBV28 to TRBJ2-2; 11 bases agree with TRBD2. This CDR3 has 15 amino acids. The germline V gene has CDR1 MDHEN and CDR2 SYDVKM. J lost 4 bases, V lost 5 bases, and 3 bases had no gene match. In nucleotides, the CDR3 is TGTGCCAGCAGTAATAGCGGGGGGGCCACCGGGGAGCTGTTTTTT. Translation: CASSNSGGATGELFF. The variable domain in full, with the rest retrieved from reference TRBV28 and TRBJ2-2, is DVKVTQSSRYLVKRTGEKVFLECVQDMDHENMFWYRQDPGLGLRLIYFSYDVKMKEKGDIPEGYSVSREKKERFSLILESASTNQTSMYLCASSNSGGATGELFFGEGSRLTVL.

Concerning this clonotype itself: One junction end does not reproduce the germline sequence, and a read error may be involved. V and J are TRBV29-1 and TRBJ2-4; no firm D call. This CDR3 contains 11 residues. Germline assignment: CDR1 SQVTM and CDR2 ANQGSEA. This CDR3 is CSGRAKNIKYF. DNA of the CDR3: TGCAGCGGGCGAGCCAAAAACATTAAGTACTTC.

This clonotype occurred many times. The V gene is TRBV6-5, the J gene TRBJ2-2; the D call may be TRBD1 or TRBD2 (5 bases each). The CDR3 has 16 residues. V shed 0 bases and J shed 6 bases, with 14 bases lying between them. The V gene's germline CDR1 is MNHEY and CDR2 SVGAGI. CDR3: CASSYSRRGGSGELFF. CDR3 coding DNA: TGTGCCAGCAGTTACTCGAGACGGGGCGGATCCGGGGAGCTGTTTTTT.

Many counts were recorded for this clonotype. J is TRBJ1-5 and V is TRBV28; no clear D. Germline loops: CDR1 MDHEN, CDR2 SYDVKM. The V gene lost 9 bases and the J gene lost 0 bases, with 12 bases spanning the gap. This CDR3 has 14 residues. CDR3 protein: CASAKGFSNQPQHF. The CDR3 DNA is TGTGCCAGTGCCAAAGGATTTAGCAATCAGCCCCAGCATTTT.

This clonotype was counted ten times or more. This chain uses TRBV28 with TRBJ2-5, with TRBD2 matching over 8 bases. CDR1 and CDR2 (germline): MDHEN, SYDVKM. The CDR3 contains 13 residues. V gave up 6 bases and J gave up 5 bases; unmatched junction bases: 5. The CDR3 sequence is CASSREGSETQYF. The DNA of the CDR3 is TGTGCCAGCAGCCGGGAGGGATCGGAGACCCAGTACTTC.

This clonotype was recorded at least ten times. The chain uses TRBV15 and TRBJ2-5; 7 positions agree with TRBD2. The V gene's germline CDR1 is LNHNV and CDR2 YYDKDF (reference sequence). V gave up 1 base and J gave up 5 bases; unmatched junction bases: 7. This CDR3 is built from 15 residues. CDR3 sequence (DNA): TGTGCCACCAGCAGAGGAGGGAGGGGCGCGGAGACCCAGTACTTC. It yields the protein CATSRGGRGAETQYF.

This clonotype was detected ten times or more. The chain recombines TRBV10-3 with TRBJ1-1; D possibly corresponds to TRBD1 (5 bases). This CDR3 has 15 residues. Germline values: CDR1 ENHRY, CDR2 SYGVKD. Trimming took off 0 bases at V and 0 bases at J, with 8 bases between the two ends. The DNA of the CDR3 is TGTGCCATCAGTGAGTCGGGGGTAGTGAACACTGAAGCTTTCTTT. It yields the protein CAISESGVVNTEAFF.

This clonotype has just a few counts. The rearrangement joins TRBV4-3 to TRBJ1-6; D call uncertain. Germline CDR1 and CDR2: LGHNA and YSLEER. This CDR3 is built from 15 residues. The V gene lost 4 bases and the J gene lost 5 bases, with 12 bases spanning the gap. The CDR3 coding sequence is TGCGCCAGCAGCCTTAGGCATCGAAATAATTCACCCCTCCACTTT. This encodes CASSLRHRNNSPLHF.

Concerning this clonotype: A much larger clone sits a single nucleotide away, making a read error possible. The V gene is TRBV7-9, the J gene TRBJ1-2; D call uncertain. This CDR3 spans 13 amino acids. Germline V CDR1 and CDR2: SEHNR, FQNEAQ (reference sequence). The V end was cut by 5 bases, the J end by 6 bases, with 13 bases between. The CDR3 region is CASSPREEHGYTF. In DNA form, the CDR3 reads TGTGCCAGCAGCCCCCGAGAAGAGCATGGCTACACCTTC.

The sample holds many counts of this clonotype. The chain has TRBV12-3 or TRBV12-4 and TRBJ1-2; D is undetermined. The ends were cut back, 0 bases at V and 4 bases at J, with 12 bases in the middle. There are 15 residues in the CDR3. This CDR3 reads CASSLAARTIYGYTF. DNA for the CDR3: TGTGCCAGCAGTTTAGCAGCAAGGACGATCTATGGCTACACCTTC.

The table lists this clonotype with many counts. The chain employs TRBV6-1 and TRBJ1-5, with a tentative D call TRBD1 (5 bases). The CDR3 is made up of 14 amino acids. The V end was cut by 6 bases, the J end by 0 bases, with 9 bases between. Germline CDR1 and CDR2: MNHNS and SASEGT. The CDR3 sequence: CASSLTVSNQPQHF. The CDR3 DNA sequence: TGTGCCAGCAGCCTGACAGTTAGCAATCAGCCCCAGCATTTT.

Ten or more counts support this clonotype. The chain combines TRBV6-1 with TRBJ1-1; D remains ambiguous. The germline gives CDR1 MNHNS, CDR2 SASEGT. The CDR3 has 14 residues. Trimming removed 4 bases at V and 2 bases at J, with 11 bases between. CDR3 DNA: TGTGCCAGCAGTGTGAGTACAGTCAACACTGAAGCTTTCTTT. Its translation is CASSVSTVNTEAFF.

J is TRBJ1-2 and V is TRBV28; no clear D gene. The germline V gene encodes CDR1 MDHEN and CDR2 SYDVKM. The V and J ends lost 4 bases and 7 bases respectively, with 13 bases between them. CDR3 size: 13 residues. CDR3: CASSSVSLSGYTF. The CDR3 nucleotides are TGTGCCAGCAGTTCGGTTAGTCTCTCTGGCTACACCTTC.

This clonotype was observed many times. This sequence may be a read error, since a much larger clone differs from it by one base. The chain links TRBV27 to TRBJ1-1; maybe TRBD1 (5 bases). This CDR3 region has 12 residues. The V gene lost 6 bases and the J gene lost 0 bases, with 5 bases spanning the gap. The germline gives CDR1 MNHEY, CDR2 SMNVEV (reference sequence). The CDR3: CASRDMNTEAFF. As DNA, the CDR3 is TGTGCCAGCAGGGACATGAACACTGAAGCTTTCTTT.

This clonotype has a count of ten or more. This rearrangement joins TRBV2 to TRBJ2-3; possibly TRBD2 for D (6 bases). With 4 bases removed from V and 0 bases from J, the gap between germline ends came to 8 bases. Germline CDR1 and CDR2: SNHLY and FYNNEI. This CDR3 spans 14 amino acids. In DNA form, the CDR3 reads TGTGCCAGCAGTGGCCGGGGGAGCACAGATACGCAGTATTTT. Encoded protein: CASSGRGSTDTQYF.

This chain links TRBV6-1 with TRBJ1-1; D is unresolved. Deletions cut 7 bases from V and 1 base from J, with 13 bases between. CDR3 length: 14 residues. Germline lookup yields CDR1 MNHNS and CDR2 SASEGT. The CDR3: CASNPRHRNTEAFF. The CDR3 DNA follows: TGTGCCAGCAACCCACGACACAGGAACACTGAAGCTTTCTTT.

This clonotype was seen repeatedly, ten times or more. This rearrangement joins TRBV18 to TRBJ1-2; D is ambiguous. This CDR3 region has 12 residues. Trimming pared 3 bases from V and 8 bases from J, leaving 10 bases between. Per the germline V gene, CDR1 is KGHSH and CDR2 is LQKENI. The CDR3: CASSPSGSGYTF. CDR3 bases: TGTGCCAGCTCACCCAGCGGGTCCGGCTACACCTTC.